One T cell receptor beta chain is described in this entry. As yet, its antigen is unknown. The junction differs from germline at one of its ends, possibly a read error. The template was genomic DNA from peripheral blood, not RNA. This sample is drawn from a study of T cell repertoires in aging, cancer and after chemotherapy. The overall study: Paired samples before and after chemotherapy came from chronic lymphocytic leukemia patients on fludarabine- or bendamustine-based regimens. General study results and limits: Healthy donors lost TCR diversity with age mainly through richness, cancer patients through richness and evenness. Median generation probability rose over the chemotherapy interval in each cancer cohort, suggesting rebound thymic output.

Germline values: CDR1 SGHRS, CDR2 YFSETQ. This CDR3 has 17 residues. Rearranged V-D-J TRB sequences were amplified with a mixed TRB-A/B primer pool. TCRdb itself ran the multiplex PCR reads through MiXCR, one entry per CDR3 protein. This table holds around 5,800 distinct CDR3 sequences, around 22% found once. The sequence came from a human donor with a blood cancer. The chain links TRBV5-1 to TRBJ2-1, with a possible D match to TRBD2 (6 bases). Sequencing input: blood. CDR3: CASSFKDAGPVYNEQFF. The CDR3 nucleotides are TGCGCCAGCAGCTTTAAGGATGCGGGACCCGTCTACAATGAGCAATTCTTC.